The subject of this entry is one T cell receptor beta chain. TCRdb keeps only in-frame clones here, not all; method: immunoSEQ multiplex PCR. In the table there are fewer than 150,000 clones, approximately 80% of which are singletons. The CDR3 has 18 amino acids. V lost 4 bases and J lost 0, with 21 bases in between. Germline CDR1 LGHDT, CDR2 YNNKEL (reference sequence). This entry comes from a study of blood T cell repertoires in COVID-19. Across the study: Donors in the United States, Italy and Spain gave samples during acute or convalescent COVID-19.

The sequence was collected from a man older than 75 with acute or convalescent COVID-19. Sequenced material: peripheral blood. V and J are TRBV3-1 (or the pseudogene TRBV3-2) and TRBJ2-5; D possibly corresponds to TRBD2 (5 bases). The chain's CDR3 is CASSRHPSRGLYQETQYF. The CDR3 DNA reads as TGTGCCAGCAGCCGGCATCCCAGTCGCGGGCTTTACCAAGAGACCCAGTACTTC.